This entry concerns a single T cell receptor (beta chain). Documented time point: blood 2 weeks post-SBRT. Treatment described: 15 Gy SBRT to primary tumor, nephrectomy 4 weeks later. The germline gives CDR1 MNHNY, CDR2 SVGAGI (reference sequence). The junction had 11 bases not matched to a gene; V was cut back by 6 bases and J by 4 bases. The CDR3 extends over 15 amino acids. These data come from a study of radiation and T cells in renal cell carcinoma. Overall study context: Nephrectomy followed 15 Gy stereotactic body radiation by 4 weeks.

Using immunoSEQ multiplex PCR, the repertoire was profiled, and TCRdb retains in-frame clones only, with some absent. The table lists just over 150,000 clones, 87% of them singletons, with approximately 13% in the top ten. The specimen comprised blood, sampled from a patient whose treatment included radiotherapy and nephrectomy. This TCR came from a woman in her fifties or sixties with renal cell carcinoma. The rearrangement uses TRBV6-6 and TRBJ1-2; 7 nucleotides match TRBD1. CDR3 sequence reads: CASRGPTGAGYGYTF. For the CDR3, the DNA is TGTGCCAGCAGAGGGCCAACAGGGGCGGGCTATGGCTACACCTTC.